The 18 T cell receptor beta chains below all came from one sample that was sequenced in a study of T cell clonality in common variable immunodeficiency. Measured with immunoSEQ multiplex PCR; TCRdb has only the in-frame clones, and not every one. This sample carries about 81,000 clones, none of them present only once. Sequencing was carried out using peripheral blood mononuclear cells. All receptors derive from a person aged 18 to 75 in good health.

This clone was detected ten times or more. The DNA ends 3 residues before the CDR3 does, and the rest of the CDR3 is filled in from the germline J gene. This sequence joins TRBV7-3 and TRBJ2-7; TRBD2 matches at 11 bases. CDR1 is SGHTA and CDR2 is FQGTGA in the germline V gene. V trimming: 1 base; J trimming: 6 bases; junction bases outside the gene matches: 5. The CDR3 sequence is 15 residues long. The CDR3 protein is CASSLRPSGRIEQYF. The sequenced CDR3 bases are TGTGCCAGCAGCTTAAGGCCTAGCGGGAGGATCGAG.

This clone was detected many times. The CDR3 bases that were read are TGCAGTGCTAGAGATCCGGGGAACTACGAG. Its protein is CSARDPGNYE. The full CDR3 sequence reads CSARDPGNYEQYF. The chain recombines TRBV20-1 with TRBJ2-7; D perhaps matches TRBD2 (5 bases). The CDR3 end is not reached by the read, which stops 3 residues before it; the germline J gene fills it in. Trimming cost V 0 bases and J 3 bases, with 9 bases left between them. Per germline, CDR1 DFQATT and CDR2 SNEGSKA (reference sequence). The CDR3 runs 13 residues.

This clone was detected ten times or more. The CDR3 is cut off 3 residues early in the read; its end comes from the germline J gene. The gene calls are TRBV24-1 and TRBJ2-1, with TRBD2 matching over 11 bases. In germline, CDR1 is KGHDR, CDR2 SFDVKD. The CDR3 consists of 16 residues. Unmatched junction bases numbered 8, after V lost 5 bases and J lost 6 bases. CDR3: CATSVAGGPRGNEQFF. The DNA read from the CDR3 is TGTGCCACCAGTGTAGCGGGAGGGCCAAGGGGCAATGAG.

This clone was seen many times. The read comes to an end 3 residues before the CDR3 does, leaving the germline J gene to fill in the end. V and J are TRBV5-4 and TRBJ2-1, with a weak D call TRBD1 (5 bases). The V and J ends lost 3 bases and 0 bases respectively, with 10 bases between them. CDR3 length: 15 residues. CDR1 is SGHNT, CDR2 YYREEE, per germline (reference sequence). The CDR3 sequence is CASSSRQLSYNEQFF. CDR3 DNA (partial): TGTGCCAGCAGCTCCCGACAGCTCTCCTACAATGAG.

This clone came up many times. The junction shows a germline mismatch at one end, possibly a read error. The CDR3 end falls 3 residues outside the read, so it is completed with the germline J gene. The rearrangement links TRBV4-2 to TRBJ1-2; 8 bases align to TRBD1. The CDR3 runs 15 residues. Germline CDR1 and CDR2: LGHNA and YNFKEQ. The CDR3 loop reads CASSQDPRGLRGYTF. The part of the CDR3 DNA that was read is TGCGCCAGCAGCCAAGATCCCAGGGGGCTGAGAGGC.

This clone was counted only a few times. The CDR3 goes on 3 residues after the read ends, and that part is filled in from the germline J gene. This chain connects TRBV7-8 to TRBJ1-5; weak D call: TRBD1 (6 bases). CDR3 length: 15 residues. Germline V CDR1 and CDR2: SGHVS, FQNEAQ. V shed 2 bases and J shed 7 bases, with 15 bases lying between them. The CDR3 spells CASSLYSGEGQPQHF. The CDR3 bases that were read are TGTGCCAGCAGCTTATACTCAGGGGAAGGACAGCCC.

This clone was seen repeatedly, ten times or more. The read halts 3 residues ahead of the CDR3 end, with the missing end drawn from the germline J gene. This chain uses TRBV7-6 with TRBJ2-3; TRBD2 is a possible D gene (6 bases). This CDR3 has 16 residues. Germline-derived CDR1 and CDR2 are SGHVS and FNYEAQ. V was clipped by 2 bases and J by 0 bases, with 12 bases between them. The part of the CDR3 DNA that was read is TGTGCCAGCAGCTTATCGACTAGAGCTAGCACAGATACG. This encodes CASSLSTRASTDT. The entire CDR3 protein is CASSLSTRASTDTQYF.

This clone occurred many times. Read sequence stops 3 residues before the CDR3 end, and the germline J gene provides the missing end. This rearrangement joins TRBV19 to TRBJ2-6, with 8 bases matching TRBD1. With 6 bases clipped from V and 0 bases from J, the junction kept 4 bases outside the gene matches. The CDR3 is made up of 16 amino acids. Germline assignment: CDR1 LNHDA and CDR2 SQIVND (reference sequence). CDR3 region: CASSPGTGSGANVLTF. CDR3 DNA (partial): TGTGCCAGTAGCCCCGGGACAGGCTCTGGGGCCAACGTC.

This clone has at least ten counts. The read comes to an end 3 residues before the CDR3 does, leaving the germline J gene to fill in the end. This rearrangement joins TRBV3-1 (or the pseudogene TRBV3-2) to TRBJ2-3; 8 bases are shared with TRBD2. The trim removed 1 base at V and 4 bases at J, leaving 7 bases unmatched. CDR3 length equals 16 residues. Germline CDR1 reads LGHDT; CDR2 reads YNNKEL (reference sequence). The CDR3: CASSQARGGLADTQYF. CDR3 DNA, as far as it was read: TGTGCCAGCAGCCAAGCCCGGGGGGGCTTGGCAGATACG.

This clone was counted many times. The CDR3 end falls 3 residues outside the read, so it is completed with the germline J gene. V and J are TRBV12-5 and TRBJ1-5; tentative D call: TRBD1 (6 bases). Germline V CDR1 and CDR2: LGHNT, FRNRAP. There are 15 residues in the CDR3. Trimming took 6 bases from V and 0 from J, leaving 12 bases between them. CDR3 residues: CASGSGTHSNQPQHF. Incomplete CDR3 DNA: TGTGCTAGTGGGTCCGGGACACATAGCAATCAGCCC. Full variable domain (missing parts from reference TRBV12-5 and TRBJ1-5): DARVTQTPRHKVTEMGQEVTMRCQPILGHNTVFWYRQTMMQGLELLAYFRNRAPLDDSGMPKDRFSAEMPDATLATLKIQPSEPRDSAVYFCASGSGTHSNQPQHFGDGTRLSIL.

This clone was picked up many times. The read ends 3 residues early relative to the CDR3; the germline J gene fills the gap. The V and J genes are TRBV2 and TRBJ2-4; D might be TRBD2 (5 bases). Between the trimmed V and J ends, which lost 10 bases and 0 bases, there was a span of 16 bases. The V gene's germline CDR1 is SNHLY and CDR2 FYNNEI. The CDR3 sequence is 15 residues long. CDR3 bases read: TGTGCCATCGATATTTACGGGGAAGCCAAAAACATT. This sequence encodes CAIDIYGEAKNI. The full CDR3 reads CAIDIYGEAKNIQYF.

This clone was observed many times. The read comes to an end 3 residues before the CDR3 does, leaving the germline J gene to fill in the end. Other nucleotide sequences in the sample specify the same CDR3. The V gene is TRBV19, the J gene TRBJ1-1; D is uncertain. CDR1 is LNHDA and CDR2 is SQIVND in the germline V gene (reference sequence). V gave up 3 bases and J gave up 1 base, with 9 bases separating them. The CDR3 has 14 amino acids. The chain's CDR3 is CASSIFGENTEAFF. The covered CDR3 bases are TGTGCCAGTAGTATCTTCGGGGAGAACACTGAA. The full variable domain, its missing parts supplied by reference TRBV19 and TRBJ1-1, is DGGITQSPKYLFRKEGQNVTLSCEQNLNHDAMYWYRQDPGQGLRLIYYSQIVNDFQKGDIAEGYSVSREKKESFPLTVTSAQKNPTAFYLCASSIFGENTEAFFGQGTRLTVV.

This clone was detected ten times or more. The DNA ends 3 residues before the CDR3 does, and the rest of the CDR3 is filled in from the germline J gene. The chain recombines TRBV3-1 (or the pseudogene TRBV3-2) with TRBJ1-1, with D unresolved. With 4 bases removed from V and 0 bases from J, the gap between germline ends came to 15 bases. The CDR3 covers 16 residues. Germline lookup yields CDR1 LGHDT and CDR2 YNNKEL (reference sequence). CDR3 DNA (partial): TGTGCCAGCAGCCGAAGAATGGCGGGGATGAACACTGAA. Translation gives CASSRRMAGMNTE. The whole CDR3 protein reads CASSRRMAGMNTEAFF.

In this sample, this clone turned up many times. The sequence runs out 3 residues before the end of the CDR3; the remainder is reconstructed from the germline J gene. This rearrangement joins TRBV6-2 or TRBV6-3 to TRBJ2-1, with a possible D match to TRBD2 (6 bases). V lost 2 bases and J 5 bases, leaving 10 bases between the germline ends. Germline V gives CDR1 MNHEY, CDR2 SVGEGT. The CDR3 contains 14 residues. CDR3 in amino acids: CASSYTPSDNEQFF. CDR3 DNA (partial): TGTGCCAGCAGTTACACCCCTAGCGACAATGAG.

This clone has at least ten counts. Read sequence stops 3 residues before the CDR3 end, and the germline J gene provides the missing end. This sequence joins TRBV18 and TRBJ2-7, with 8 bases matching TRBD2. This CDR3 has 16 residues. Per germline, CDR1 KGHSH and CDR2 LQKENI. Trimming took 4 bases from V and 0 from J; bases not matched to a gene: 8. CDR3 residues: CASSLALAGSSYEQYF. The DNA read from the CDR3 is TGTGCCAGCTCACTGGCGCTAGCGGGTAGCTCCTACGAG.

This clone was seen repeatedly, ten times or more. The sequenced part of the CDR3 DNA is TGCAGTGCCGAAGACAGGAGGAGCTCCTACGAG. Protein product: CSAEDRRSSYE. The entire CDR3 protein reads CSAEDRRSSYEQYF. The V gene is TRBV20-1, the J gene TRBJ2-7, with D perhaps matching TRBD1 (6 bases). The CDR3 end falls 3 residues outside the read, so it is completed with the germline J gene. The CDR3 runs 14 residues. V lost 6 bases and J lost 0, with 15 bases in between. Germline CDR1 reads DFQATT; CDR2 reads SNEGSKA (reference sequence).

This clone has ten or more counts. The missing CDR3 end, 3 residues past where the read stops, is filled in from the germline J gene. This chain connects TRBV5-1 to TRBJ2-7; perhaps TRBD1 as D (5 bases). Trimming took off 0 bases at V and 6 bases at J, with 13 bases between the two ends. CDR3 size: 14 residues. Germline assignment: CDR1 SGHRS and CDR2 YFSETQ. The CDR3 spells CASSLEGVGFEQYF. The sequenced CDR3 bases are TGCGCCAGCAGCTTGGAAGGGGTTGGGTTCGAG.

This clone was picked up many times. Partial CDR3 DNA: TGTGCCAGCAGCCGAGGGCGGGGACTTACATACGAG. Residues: CASSRGRGLTYE. The whole CDR3 protein is CASSRGRGLTYEQYF. The chain joins TRBV7-2 to TRBJ2-7; D may be TRBD2 (6 bases). The sequence runs out 3 residues before the end of the CDR3; the remainder is reconstructed from the germline J gene. The length of the CDR3 is 15 residues. Germline CDR1 and CDR2: SGHTA and FQGNSA. The V and J ends lost 5 bases and 4 bases respectively, with 18 bases between them.